The T cell receptor beta chain described here comes from a study of OX40 agonist ivuxolimab in advanced cancers. Points from the study as a whole: Low levels of normalized T-cell clonal expansion also appeared in some nonresponders.

Assay used: immunoSEQ multiplex PCR; TCRdb lists only in-frame clones, some missing. The repertoire holds 20,000 to 25,000 clones, with about 88% as singletons. Concerning this clone: As yet, its antigen is unknown.

The CDR3 spans 15 residues. CDR1 and CDR2 from the germline V gene are SGHNT and YENEEA. The V and J ends lost 0 bases and 2 bases, in that order; junction bases with no gene match: 4. The clonotype comes from an adult with an advanced solid tumor such as melanoma, head and neck, liver or kidney cancer. V usage is TRBV11-3 and J usage is TRBJ2-7; 7 bases are shared with TRBD1. Specimen: CD4+ or CD8+ T cells sorted from blood, collected in a trial of the OX40 agonist ivuxolimab. In DNA form, the CDR3 reads TGTGCCAGCAGCTTAGATCCCGACAGGGCCTACGAGCAGTACTTC. Protein sequence: CASSLDPDRAYEQYF.